This T cell receptor (beta chain) was documented in a study of graft-versus-host responses after intestinal transplantation. Notes on the study in general: GvH clones were identified in recipient marrow, with some first appearing in ileum or blood. Early post-transplant HvG declines were associated with peak circulating GvH clone levels.

The trim removed 3 bases at V and 2 bases at J, leaving 8 bases unmatched. The germline CDR1 and CDR2 sequences are LGHNA and YSLEER. CDR3 size: 17 residues. TCRdb keeps only in-frame clones here, not all; method: immunoSEQ multiplex PCR. The sample contains about 73,000 clones, around 90% of which appear only once. This clone was seen a handful of times. Its cognate antigen is unknown. V and J are TRBV4-3 and TRBJ2-1; 9 bases line up with TRBD2. The TCR originated in a human donor who was the organ donor for an intestinal transplant. Specimen: unstimulated CD8+ T cells sorted from spleen or lymph node cells, collected before transplant. The CDR3 loop reads CASSQEIAGEPYNEQFF. DNA of the CDR3: TGCGCCAGCAGCCAGGAAATAGCGGGGGAACCCTACAATGAGCAGTTCTTC.